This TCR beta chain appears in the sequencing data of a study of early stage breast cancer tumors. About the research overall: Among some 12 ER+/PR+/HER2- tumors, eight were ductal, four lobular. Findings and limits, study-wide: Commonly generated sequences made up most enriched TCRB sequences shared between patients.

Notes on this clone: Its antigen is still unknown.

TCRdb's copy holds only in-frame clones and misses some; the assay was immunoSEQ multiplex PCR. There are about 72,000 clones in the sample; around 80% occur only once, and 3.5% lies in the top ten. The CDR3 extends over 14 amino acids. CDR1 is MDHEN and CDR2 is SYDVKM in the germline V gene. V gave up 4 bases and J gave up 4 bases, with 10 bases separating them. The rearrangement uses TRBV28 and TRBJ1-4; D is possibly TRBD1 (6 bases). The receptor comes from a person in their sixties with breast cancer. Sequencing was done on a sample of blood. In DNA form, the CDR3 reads TGTGCCAGCAGTTATACAGGGTTTAATGAAAAACTGTTTTTT. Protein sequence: CASSYTGFNEKLFF.